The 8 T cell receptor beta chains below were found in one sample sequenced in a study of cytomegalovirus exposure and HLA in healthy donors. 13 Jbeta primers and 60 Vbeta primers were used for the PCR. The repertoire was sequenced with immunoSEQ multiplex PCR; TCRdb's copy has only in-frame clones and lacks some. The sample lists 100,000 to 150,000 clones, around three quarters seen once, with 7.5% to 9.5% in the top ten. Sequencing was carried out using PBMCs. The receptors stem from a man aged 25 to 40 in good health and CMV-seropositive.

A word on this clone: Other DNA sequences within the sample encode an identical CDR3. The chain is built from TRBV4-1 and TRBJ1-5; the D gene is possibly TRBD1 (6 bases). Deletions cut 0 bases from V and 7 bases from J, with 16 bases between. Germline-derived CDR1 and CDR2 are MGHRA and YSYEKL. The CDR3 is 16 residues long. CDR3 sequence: CASSQDGAGGLQPQHF. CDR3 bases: TGCGCCAGCAGCCAAGATGGTGCGGGGGGGCTGCAGCCCCAGCATTTT.

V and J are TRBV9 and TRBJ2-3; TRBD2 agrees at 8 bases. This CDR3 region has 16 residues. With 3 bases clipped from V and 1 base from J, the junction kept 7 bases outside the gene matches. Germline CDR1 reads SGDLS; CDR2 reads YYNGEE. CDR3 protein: CASSARGLAGTDTQYF. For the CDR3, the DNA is TGTGCCAGCAGCGCAAGAGGACTAGCTGGCACAGATACGCAGTATTTT.

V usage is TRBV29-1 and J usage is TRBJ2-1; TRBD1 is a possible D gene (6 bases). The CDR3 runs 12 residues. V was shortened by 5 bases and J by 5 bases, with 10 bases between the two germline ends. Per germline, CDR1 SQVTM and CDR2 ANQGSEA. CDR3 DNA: TGCAGCGTTCTACAGGGAAACAATGAGCAGTTCTTC. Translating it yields CSVLQGNNEQFF.

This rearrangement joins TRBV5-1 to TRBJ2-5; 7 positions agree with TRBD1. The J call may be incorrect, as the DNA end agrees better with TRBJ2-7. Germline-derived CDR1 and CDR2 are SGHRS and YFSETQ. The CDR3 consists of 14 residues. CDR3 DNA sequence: TGCGCCAGCAGCTGGGGACAGACGGGTTACGAGCAGTACTTC. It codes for CASSWGQTGYEQYF.

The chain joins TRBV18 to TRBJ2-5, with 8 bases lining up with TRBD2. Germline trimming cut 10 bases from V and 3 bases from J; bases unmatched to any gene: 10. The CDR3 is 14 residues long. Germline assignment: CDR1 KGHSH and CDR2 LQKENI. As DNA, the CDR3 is TGTGCCACCCCCGGGGGGGGGCGGGAAGAGACCCAGTACTTC. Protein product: CATPGGGREETQYF. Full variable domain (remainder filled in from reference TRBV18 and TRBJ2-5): NAGVMQNPRHLVRRRGQEARLRCSPMKGHSHVYWYRQLPEEGLKFMVYLQKENIIDESGMPKERFSAEFPKEGPSILRIQQVVRGDSAAYFCATPGGGREETQYFGPGTRLLVL.

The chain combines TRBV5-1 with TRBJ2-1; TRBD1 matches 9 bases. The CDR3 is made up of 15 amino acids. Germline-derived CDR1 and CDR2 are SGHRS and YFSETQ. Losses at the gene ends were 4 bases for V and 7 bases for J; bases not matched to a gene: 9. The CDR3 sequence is CASSVSGTGINEQFF. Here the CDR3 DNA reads TGCGCCAGCAGCGTAAGCGGGACAGGGATTAATGAGCAGTTCTTC.

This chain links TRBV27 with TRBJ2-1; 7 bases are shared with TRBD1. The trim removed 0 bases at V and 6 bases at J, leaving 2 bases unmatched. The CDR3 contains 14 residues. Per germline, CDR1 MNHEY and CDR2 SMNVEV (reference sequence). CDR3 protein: CASSLSGQANEQFF. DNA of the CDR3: TGTGCCAGCAGTTTATCTGGACAGGCCAATGAGCAGTTCTTC.

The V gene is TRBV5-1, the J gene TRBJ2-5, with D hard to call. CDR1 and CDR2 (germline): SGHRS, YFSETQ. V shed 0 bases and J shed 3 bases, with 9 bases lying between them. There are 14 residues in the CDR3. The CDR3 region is CASSLGPEKETQYF. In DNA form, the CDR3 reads TGCGCCAGCAGCTTGGGTCCGGAGAAAGAGACCCAGTACTTC. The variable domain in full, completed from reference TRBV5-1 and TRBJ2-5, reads KAGVTQTPRYLIKTRGQQVTLSCSPISGHRSVSWYQQTPGQGLQFLFEYFSETQRNKGNFPGRFSGRQFSNSRSEMNVSTLELGDSALYLCASSLGPEKETQYFGPGTRLLVL.